Each of the 25 T cell receptor beta chains below was sequenced from the same sample in a study of cytomegalovirus exposure and HLA in healthy donors. Primers: 60 Vbeta forward and 13 Jbeta reverse. Repertoires were generated with immunoSEQ multiplex PCR, while TCRdb's copy carries only in-frame clones and drops some. Of about 160,000 clones listed, about 63% are singletons. The sample consisted of PBMCs. The source of these receptors is a woman between 40 and 55 years old in good health and CMV-seropositive.

The chain is built from TRBV15 and TRBJ2-6, with a tentative D call TRBD1 (6 bases). Per germline, CDR1 LNHNV and CDR2 YYDKDF (reference sequence). This CDR3 contains 19 residues. V dropped 1 base and J dropped 0 bases, with 16 bases sitting between them. In DNA form, the CDR3 reads TGTGCCACCAGCAGAGGGGGAACAGGGTTGTTCTCTGGGGCCAACGTCCTGACTTTC. Its translation is CATSRGGTGLFSGANVLTF.

This clone appeared once. This rearrangement joins TRBV6-6 to TRBJ2-5; D gene unclear. Germline loops: CDR1 MNHNY, CDR2 SVGAGI (reference sequence). The CDR3 consists of 12 residues. Deletions cut 7 bases from V and 5 bases from J, with 11 bases between. CDR3 nucleotides: TGTGCCAGCACCACGCGAAAGGAGACCCAGTACTTC. This translates into CASTTRKETQYF.

This chain connects TRBV2 to TRBJ2-7; 7 bases map to TRBD1. The CDR3 is 14 residues long. From germline, CDR1 is SNHLY and CDR2 FYNNEI. V lost 6 bases and J lost 5; bases outside the gene matches: 10. CDR3 sequence: CASRTGTVGDEQYF. The DNA for the CDR3 is TGTGCCAGCAGAACCGGGACAGTGGGCGACGAGCAGTACTTC.

The V and J genes are TRBV4-3 and TRBJ1-1; TRBD1 might be the D (5 bases). Germline lookup yields CDR1 LGHNA and CDR2 YSLEER. The CDR3 loop spans 14 amino acids. Trimming stripped 5 bases from V and 4 bases from J, with 14 bases between. CDR3 protein: CASSVTGGGTEAFF. As DNA, the CDR3 is TGCGCCAGCAGCGTTACCGGGGGAGGCACTGAAGCTTTCTTT.

This clone occurred once. At one boundary the junction diverges from the germline segment, which might be a read error. The rearrangement joins TRBV27 to TRBJ2-7; D remains unclear. CDR3 length equals 14 residues. CDR1 and CDR2 from the germline V gene are MNHEY and SMNVEV (reference sequence). This chain's CDR3 is CASSLAVGSHEQYF. CDR3 in DNA: TGTGCCAGCAGTTTAGCTGTGGGCTCCCACGAGCAGTACTTC.

V usage is TRBV11-2 and J usage is TRBJ2-4, with TRBD1 identical over 8 bases. J lost 2 bases, V lost 1 base, and 4 bases had no gene match. Germline CDR1 reads SGHAT; CDR2 reads FQNNGV. CDR3 length equals 16 residues. CDR3 sequence (DNA): TGTGCCAGCAGCTTAGTGGCAGGGGGCACCAAAAACATTCAGTACTTC. Residues: CASSLVAGGTKNIQYF.

The genes are TRBV25-1 and TRBJ2-3, with TRBD1 identical over 7 bases. Germline loops: CDR1 MGHDK, CDR2 SYGVNS. This CDR3 is 15 amino acids long. V gave up 4 bases and J gave up 6 bases; unmatched junction bases: 10. CDR3 residues: CASSASGQPEDTQYF. For the CDR3, the DNA is TGTGCCAGCAGTGCCTCGGGACAGCCTGAGGATACGCAGTATTTT.

The table lists this clone with a count of one. The V call is TRBV29-1, the J call TRBJ1-2, with 8 positions matching TRBD1. The CDR3 spans 14 residues. V was pared by 1 base and J by 8 bases, with 9 bases of the junction left unmatched. Germline V gene lookup returns CDR1 SQVTM and CDR2 ANQGSEA. In DNA form, the CDR3 reads TGCAGCGTTGAAGGGTCGCAGGGGGCTCGAGGCTACACCTTC. Its protein is CSVEGSQGARGYTF.

This rearrangement joins TRBV6-6 to TRBJ1-5, with 7 bases lining up with TRBD1. The CDR3 loop spans 14 amino acids. The junction had 10 bases not matched to a gene; V was cut back by 6 bases and J by 8 bases. Per the germline V gene, CDR1 is MNHNY and CDR2 is SVGAGI (reference sequence). As DNA, the CDR3 is TGTGCCAGCAGACAAACAGGGGTAGGCAAGCCCCAGCATTTT. It specifies CASRQTGVGKPQHF.

Here the CDR3 reads CASSSRGQGLAKNIQYF. DNA of the CDR3: TGTGCCAGCAGCTCCAGGGGACAGGGCCTAGCCAAAAACATTCAGTACTTC. This rearrangement joins TRBV5-6 to TRBJ2-4; 9 positions agree with TRBD1. J gave up 0 bases and V 3 bases, and 7 bases lay outside the gene matches. CDR3 length: 17 amino acids. Germline V lookup: CDR1 SGHDT, CDR2 YYEEEE.

The chain joins TRBV5-4 to TRBJ1-2; D ambiguous. The CDR3 is 12 residues long. With 0 bases removed from V and 6 bases from J, the gap between germline ends came to 6 bases. The germline gives CDR1 SGHNT, CDR2 YYREEE (reference sequence). In DNA, the CDR3 is TGTGCCAGCAGCTTGGGCGGGAATGGCTACACCTTC. Its translation is CASSLGGNGYTF.

This clone was counted once. The chain recombines TRBV5-1 with TRBJ2-6, with D perhaps matching TRBD2 (6 bases). V lost 2 bases and J 0 bases, leaving 12 bases between the germline ends. Germline V gene sequence: CDR1 SGHRS, CDR2 YFSETQ. This CDR3 has 17 amino acids. The CDR3 sequence is CASSFVEGSSGANVLTF. CDR3 nucleotide sequence: TGCGCCAGCAGCTTCGTGGAGGGAAGCTCTGGGGCCAACGTCCTGACTTTC.

The genes are TRBV15 and TRBJ1-2; no clear D. V shed 0 bases and J shed 8 bases, with 16 bases lying between them. Germline lookup yields CDR1 LNHNV and CDR2 YYDKDF (reference sequence). This CDR3 is 15 amino acids long. CDR3 sequence reads: CATSRDLVRLSGYTF. As DNA, the CDR3 is TGTGCCACCAGCAGAGATCTGGTCAGGCTCTCGGGCTACACCTTC.

This chain joins TRBV28 and TRBJ2-5, with 13 bases fitting TRBD2. The J call may not be correct, given that the DNA end is closer to TRBJ2-7. From germline, CDR1 is MDHEN and CDR2 SYDVKM. The CDR3 length is 15 residues. The CDR3, as DNA: TGTGCCAGCAGCTCGACCGGACTAGCGGGAGACGAGCAGTACTTC. It specifies CASSSTGLAGDEQYF.

As for this clone: Different DNA sequences within this sample yield the same CDR3. CDR3 DNA: TGTGCCAGCAGCCTCTCCTACGAGCAGTACTTC. Translated: CASSLSYEQYF. The rearrangement links TRBV7-2 to TRBJ2-7; D is uncertain. The CDR3 runs to 11 residues. Trimming took 5 bases from V and 0 from J, leaving 2 bases between them. From germline, CDR1 is SGHTA and CDR2 FQGNSA.

This clone was recorded a few times. The V and J genes are TRBV28 and TRBJ1-1, with a possible D match to TRBD1 (5 bases). Germline CDR1 and CDR2: MDHEN and SYDVKM. This CDR3 spans 16 amino acids. Trimming stripped 3 bases from V and 6 bases from J, with 20 bases between. CDR3: CASSFGRETAYPEAFF. CDR3 sequence (DNA): TGTGCCAGCAGTTTTGGGAGGGAGACAGCCTACCCTGAAGCTTTCTTT.

The chain couples TRBV2 to TRBJ1-4, with D uncertain. From germline, CDR1 is SNHLY and CDR2 FYNNEI. The CDR3 has 16 amino acids. Between the trimmed V and J ends, which lost 7 bases and 3 bases, there was a span of 18 bases. CDR3 loop: CASTLGLEAPNEKLFF. The CDR3 nucleotides are TGTGCCAGCACGTTGGGATTGGAGGCACCTAATGAAAAACTGTTTTTT.

This clone was picked up a small number of times. This chain links TRBV11-2 with TRBJ2-7; TRBD2 matches at 9 bases. The V and J ends lost 1 base and 2 bases, in that order; junction bases with no gene match: 3. The CDR3 is made up of 15 amino acids. CDR1 SGHAT and CDR2 FQNNGV come from the germline V gene. DNA of the CDR3: TGTGCCAGCAGCTTAGGCGCGGGAGGGACCTACGAGCAGTACTTC. This gives the protein CASSLGAGGTYEQYF.

J is TRBJ2-2 and V is TRBV5-4, with 7 bases fitting TRBD1. CDR1 is SGHNT, CDR2 YYREEE, per germline (reference sequence). V shed 2 bases, J shed 5 bases, and the junction held 3 bases outside the gene matches. The CDR3 consists of 14 residues. The CDR3 DNA reads TGTGCCAGCAGCTTAGAGGGACAGACCGGGGAGCTGTTTTTT. Its translation: CASSLEGQTGELFF.

The V call is TRBV7-2, the J call TRBJ2-3, with a tentative D call TRBD1 (6 bases). Germline values: CDR1 SGHTA, CDR2 FQGNSA. The CDR3 is 16 amino acids. Trimming removed 3 bases at V and 6 bases at J, with 19 bases between. This CDR3 reads CASSLGAAAPGDTQYF. The CDR3 coding sequence is TGTGCCAGCAGCTTGGGGGCCGCGGCCCCAGGGGATACGCAGTATTTT. The full variable domain, rest sourced from reference TRBV7-2 and TRBJ2-3, is GAGVSQSPSNKVTEKGKDVELRCDPISGHTALYWYRQSLGQGLEFLIYFQGNSAPDKSGLPSDRFSAERTGGSVSTLTIQRTQQEDSAVYLCASSLGAAAPGDTQYFGPGTRLTVL.

The rearrangement uses TRBV6-5 and TRBJ2-1; 7 nucleotides agree with TRBD2. V was clipped by 8 bases and J by 9 bases; unmatched bases: 7. Germline V CDR1 and CDR2: MNHEY, SVGAGI. The CDR3 sequence is 12 residues long. CDR3 loop: CASSEGRGEQFF. CDR3 nucleotide sequence: TGTGCCAGCTCCGAAGGGAGGGGTGAGCAGTTCTTC.

This clone was observed a handful of times. This chain uses TRBV7-2 with TRBJ1-2; perhaps TRBD1 as D (6 bases). CDR3 length: 12 amino acids. The V gene's germline CDR1 is SGHTA and CDR2 FQGNSA. Trimming shortened V by 4 bases and J by 8 bases, and 11 bases separated the two germline ends. The CDR3 DNA is TGTGCCAGCAGCTCTCAGGGACACGGCTACACCTTC. Translated, it gives CASSSQGHGYTF.

The chain is built from TRBV2 and TRBJ2-7; 8 bases are shared with TRBD1. The CDR3 has 14 amino acids. The germline V gene encodes CDR1 SNHLY and CDR2 FYNNEI. Germline trimming cut 6 bases from V and 3 bases from J; bases unmatched to any gene: 7. CDR3 protein: CASSRDRSFYEQYF. The CDR3 nucleotides read TGTGCCAGCAGCCGGGACAGGAGCTTCTACGAGCAGTACTTC.

This clone was seen a handful of times. The chain uses TRBV7-9 and TRBJ2-7, with 7 nucleotides matching TRBD1. With V trimmed by 4 bases and J by 3 bases, 3 bases remained unmatched. Germline CDR1 SEHNR, CDR2 FQNEAQ (reference sequence). The CDR3 contains 13 residues. Here the CDR3 reads CASSSDRVYEQYF. CDR3 DNA sequence: TGTGCCAGCAGCTCTGACAGGGTCTACGAGCAGTACTTC.

J is TRBJ2-2 and V is TRBV5-1; D is perhaps TRBD2 (7 bases). V was cut by 4 bases and J by 4 bases, with 17 bases left in between. The CDR3 runs 16 residues. The germline gives CDR1 SGHRS, CDR2 YFSETQ. The CDR3 DNA follows: TGCGCCAGCAGCCCACAGGGAGGGAAGGTCACCGGGGAGCTGTTTTTT. It is translated as CASSPQGGKVTGELFF.